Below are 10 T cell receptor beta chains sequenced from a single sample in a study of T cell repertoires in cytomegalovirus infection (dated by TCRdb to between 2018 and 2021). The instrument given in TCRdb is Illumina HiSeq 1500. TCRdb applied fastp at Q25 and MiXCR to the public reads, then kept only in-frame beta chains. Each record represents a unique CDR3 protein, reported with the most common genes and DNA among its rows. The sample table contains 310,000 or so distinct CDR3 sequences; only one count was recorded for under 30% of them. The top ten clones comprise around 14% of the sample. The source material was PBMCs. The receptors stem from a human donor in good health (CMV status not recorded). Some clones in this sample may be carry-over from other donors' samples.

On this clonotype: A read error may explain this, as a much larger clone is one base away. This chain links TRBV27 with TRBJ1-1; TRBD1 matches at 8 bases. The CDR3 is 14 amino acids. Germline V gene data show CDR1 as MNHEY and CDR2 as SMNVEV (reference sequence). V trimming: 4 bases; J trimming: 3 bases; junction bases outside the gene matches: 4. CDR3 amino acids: CASSSTGGDTEAFF. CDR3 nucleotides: TGTGCCAGCAGTTCCACAGGGGGGGACACTGAAGCTTTCTTT.

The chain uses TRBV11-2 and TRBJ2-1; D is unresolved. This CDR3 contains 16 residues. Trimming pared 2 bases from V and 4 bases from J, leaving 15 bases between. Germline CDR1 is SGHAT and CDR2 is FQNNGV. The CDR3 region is CASSLKGSPAYNEQFF. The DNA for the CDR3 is TGTGCCAGCAGCTTAAAAGGCAGCCCGGCTTACAATGAGCAGTTCTTC.

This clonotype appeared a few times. CDR3 nucleotides: TGCGCCAGCAGCCAAGATAGGACAGGGTTCTACAATGAGCAGTTCTTC. It specifies CASSQDRTGFYNEQFF. The chain uses TRBV4-3 and TRBJ2-1, with 8 bases that match TRBD1. V was clipped by 0 bases and J by 3 bases; unmatched bases: 4. This CDR3 has 16 amino acids. Germline V lookup: CDR1 LGHNA, CDR2 YSLEER.

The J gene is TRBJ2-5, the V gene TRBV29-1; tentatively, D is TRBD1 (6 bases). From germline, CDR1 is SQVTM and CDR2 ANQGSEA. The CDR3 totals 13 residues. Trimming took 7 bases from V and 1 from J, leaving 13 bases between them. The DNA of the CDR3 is TGCAGCGGCGAACAGGGAGCCCAAGAGACCCAGTACTTC. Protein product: CSGEQGAQETQYF.

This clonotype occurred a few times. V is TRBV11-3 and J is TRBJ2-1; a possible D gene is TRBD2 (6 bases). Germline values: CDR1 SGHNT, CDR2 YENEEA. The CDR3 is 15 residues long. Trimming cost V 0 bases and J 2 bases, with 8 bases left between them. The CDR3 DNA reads TGTGCCAGCAGCTTAGATAGCGGAGCCTACAATGAGCAGTTCTTC. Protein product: CASSLDSGAYNEQFF.

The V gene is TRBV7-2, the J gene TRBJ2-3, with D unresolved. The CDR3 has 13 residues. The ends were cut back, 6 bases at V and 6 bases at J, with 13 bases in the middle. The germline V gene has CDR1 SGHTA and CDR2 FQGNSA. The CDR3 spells CASSRGVGDTQYF. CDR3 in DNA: TGTGCCAGCAGTCGAGGAGTGGGGGATACGCAGTATTTT.

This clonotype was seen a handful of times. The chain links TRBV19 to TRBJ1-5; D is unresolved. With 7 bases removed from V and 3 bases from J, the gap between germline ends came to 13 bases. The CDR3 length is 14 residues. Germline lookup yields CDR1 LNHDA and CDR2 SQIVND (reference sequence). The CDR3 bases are TGTGCCAGTATAGATAGGCACAACAATCAGCCCCAGCATTTT. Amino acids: CASIDRHNNQPQHF. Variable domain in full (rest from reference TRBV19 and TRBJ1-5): DGGITQSPKYLFRKEGQNVTLSCEQNLNHDAMYWYRQDPGQGLRLIYYSQIVNDFQKGDIAEGYSVSREKKESFPLTVTSAQKNPTAFYLCASIDRHNNQPQHFGDGTRLSIL.

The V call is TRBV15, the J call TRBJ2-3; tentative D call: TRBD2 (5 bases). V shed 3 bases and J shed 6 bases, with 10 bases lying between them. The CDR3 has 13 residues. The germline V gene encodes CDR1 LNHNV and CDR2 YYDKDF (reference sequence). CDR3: CATSRGSGDTQYF. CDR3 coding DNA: TGTGCCACCAGCAGGGGGTCGGGGGATACGCAGTATTTT.

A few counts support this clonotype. The CDR3 sequence is CASSLAGRTYNEQFF. Written as DNA, the CDR3 is TGCGCCAGCAGCTTGGCCGGGAGAACCTACAATGAGCAGTTCTTC. The chain combines TRBV5-1 with TRBJ2-1, with D perhaps TRBD2 (6 bases). The V gene's germline CDR1 is SGHRS and CDR2 YFSETQ. Trimming stripped 0 bases from V and 2 bases from J, with 9 bases between. The length of the CDR3 is 15 residues.

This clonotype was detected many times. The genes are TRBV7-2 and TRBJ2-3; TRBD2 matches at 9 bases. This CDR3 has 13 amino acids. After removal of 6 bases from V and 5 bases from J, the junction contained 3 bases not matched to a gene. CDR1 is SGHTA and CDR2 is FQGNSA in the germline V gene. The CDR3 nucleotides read TGTGCCAGCAGTAGCGGGAGAAGAGATACGCAGTATTTT. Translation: CASSSGRRDTQYF. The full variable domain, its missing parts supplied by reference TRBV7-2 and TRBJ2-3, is GAGVSQSPSNKVTEKGKDVELRCDPISGHTALYWYRQSLGQGLEFLIYFQGNSAPDKSGLPSDRFSAERTGGSVSTLTIQRTQQEDSAVYLCASSSGRRDTQYFGPGTRLTVL.